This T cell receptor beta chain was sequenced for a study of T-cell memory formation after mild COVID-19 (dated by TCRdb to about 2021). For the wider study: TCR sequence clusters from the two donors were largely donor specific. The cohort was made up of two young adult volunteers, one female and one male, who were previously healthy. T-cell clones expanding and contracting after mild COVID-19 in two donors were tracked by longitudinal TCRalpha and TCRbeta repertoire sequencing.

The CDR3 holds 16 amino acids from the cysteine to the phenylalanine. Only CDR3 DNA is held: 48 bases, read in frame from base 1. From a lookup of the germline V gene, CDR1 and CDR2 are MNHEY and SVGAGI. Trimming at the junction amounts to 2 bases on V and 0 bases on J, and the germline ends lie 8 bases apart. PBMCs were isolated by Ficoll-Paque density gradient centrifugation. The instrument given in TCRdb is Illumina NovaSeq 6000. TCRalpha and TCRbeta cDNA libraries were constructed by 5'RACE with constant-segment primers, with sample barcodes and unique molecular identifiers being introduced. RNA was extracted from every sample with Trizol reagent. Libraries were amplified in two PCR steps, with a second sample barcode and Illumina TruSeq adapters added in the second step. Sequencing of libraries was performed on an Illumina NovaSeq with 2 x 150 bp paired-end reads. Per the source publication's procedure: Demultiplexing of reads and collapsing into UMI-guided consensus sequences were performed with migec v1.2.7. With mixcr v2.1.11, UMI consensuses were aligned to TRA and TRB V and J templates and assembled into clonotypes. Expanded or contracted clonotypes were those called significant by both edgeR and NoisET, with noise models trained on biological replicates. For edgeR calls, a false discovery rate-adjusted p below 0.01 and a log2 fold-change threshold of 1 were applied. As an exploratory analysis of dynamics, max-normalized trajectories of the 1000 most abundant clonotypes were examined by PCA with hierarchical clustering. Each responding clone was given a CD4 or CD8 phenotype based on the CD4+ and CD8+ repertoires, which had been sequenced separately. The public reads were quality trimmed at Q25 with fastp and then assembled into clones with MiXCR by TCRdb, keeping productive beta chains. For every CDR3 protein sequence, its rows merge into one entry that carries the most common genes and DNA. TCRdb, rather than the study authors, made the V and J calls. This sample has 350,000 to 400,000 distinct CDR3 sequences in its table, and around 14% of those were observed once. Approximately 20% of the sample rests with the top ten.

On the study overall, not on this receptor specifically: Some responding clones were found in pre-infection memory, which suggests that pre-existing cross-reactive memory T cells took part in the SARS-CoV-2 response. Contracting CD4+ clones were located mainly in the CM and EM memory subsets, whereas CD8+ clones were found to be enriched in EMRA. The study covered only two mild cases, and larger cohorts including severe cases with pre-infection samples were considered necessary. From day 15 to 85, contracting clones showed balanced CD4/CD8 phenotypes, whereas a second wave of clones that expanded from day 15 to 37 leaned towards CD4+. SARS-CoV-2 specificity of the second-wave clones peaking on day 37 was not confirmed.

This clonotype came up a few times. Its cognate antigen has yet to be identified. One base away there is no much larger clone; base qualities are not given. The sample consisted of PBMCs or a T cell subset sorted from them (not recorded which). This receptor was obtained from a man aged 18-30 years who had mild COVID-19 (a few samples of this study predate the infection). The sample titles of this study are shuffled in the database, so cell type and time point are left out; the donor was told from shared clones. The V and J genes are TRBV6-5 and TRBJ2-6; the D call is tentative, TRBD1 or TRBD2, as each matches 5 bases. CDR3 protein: CASSYAGSSGANVLTF. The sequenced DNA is TGTGCCAGCAGTTACGCAGGGAGCTCTGGGGCCAACGTCCTGACTTTC.